This TCR beta chain was recorded in a study of CD4 T cells in relation to SARS-CoV-2 and coronaviruses. Across the study: The HLA restriction of the shared crossreactive spike epitopes was mapped.

Data came from immunoSEQ multiplex PCR; TCRdb stores just in-frame clones and leaves some out. The table has about 64,000 clones, 94% seen once. Whole-study results and caveats: Pre-pandemic and post-infection samples never came from the same donor.

On this clone itself: Its antigen is still unknown.

Unexposed donor CD4+ T cells date from 2011-2018, before the COVID-19 pandemic. Naive and memory CD4+ T cells were separated from cryopreserved PBMCs. The germline V gene has CDR1 SGHAT and CDR2 FQNNGV. J was trimmed by 4 bases and V by 5 bases; bases with no gene match: 11. CDR3 length equals 16 residues. Sample: naive CD4+ T cells from PBMCs. Subset given: naive CD4+ T cells isolated by negative enrichment. The chain links TRBV11-2 to TRBJ2-7; TRBD2 matches at 10 bases. The TCR sequence derives from a human donor in good health. CDR3 sequence: CASSTLSGRFLYEQYF. CDR3 bases: TGTGCCAGCAGCACACTTAGCGGGAGGTTTTTATACGAGCAGTACTTC.